The 18 T cell receptor beta chains below all came from one sample that was sequenced in a study of siplizumab effects on memory and regulatory T cells. The data were produced by immunoSEQ multiplex PCR, yet TCRdb's version contains in-frame clones alone and is incomplete. The sample records tens of thousands of clones, approximately 88% being singletons. The sequenced material came from Tregs sorted from blood. Receptors originate from a human donor in good health.

The V and J genes are TRBV6-6 and TRBJ1-6, with D uncertain. CDR3 length: 14 amino acids. Deletions cut 2 bases from V and 4 bases from J, with 6 bases between. Germline lookup yields CDR1 MNHNY and CDR2 SVGAGI (reference sequence). CDR3 nucleotides: TGTGCCAGCAGTTACGGCAGTTATAATTCACCCCTCCACTTT. This translates into CASSYGSYNSPLHF.

The V gene is TRBV27, the J gene TRBJ2-1, with 7 bases identical to TRBD2. Germline values: CDR1 MNHEY, CDR2 SMNVEV (reference sequence). Trimming took 2 bases from V and 4 from J; bases not matched to a gene: 8. The CDR3 length is 16 residues. The chain's CDR3 is CASSLAGTKLYNEQFF. The CDR3 nucleotides are TGTGCCAGCAGTTTAGCCGGGACTAAGTTGTACAATGAGCAGTTCTTC.

The chain links TRBV7-8 to TRBJ2-6; possible D gene TRBD2, 6 bases. The CDR3 spans 19 residues. CDR1 is SGHVS and CDR2 is FQNEAQ in the germline V gene. V was pared by 4 bases and J by 0 bases, with 19 bases between. For the CDR3, the DNA is TGTGCCAGCAGCTCCCGGGACTCAGGTTATTTCTCTGGGGCCAACGTCCTGACTTTC. It specifies CASSSRDSGYFSGANVLTF.

The chain couples TRBV7-2 to TRBJ2-7, with 9 bases aligning to TRBD1. V lost 2 bases and J lost 2; bases outside the gene matches: 4. CDR3 size: 15 residues. Germline V lookup: CDR1 SGHTA, CDR2 FQGNSA. CDR3 in amino acids: CASSLTGQGTYEQYF. The DNA of the CDR3 is TGTGCCAGCAGCTTAACGGGACAGGGAACCTACGAGCAGTACTTC.

A remark on this clone: A read error may account for a junction end that differs from germline. V gene TRBV5-1 combines with J gene TRBJ2-1; D is perhaps TRBD2 (6 bases). CDR3 length equals 14 residues. Per the germline V gene, CDR1 is SGHRS and CDR2 is YFSETQ. Here the CDR3 DNA reads TGCGCCAGCAGCTCCCGGGACTCCTTCAATGAGCAGTTCTTC. Translating it yields CASSSRDSFNEQFF.

V is TRBV30 and J is TRBJ2-3, with 9 positions matching TRBD2. The CDR3 contains 15 residues. The germline CDR1 and CDR2 sequences are GTSNPN and SVGIG (reference sequence). V was clipped by 4 bases and J by 1 base; unmatched bases: 6. The CDR3 coding sequence is TGTGCCTGGATCTCAAGGACTAGCGGCACAGATACGCAGTATTTT. The encoded protein is CAWISRTSGTDTQYF.

In this sample, this clone turned up once. The chain has TRBV28 and TRBJ1-2; weak D call: TRBD1 (6 bases). This CDR3 is built from 14 residues. Germline V gene sequence: CDR1 MDHEN, CDR2 SYDVKM. Trimming pared 5 bases from V and 5 bases from J, leaving 15 bases between. CDR3 in DNA: TGTGCCAGCAGTACCGGGGGACACCAATATGGCTACACCTTC. Protein product: CASSTGGHQYGYTF.

By share, this clone ranks as medium-sized. V and J are TRBV19 and TRBJ2-1; D is undetermined. V was pared by 1 base and J by 3 bases, with 10 bases between. The CDR3 is made up of 15 amino acids. Germline V gene lookup returns CDR1 LNHDA and CDR2 SQIVND (reference sequence). CDR3 region: CASSIGWRSYNEQFF. CDR3 bases: TGTGCCAGTAGTATAGGTTGGCGGAGCTACAATGAGCAGTTCTTC. The full variable domain, with the rest looked up from reference TRBV19 and TRBJ2-1, is DGGITQSPKYLFRKEGQNVTLSCEQNLNHDAMYWYRQDPGQGLRLIYYSQIVNDFQKGDIAEGYSVSREKKESFPLTVTSAQKNPTAFYLCASSIGWRSYNEQFFGPGTRLTVL.

V and J are TRBV5-3 and TRBJ2-1; TRBD2 matches at 16 bases. TRBV5-3 is recorded as an ORF, its role being uncertain. The CDR3 sequence is 18 residues long. The ends lost 4 bases at V and 5 bases at J; junction bases unmatched: 9. The CDR3 is CARSLPPGLAGGDNEQFF. CDR3 DNA: TGTGCCAGAAGCCTGCCACCGGGACTAGCGGGAGGGGACAATGAGCAGTTCTTC.

This chain connects TRBV29-1 to TRBJ1-2, with D tentatively TRBD1 (6 bases). V lost 8 bases and J 7 bases, leaving 14 bases between the germline ends. There are 11 residues in the CDR3. Germline values: CDR1 SQVTM, CDR2 ANQGSEA. DNA for the CDR3: TGCAGCTCAAAACAGGGAGGTGGCTACACCTTC. It translates to CSSKQGGGYTF.

This rearrangement joins TRBV28 to TRBJ2-7; tentative D call: TRBD1 (5 bases). Germline-derived CDR1 and CDR2 are MDHEN and SYDVKM. The CDR3 spans 12 residues. With 5 bases removed from V and 3 bases from J, the gap between germline ends came to 8 bases. The CDR3 DNA reads as TGTGCCAGCAGTAGGGGCAGCTACGAGCAGTACTTC. It codes for CASSRGSYEQYF.

The V gene is TRBV4-3, the J gene TRBJ1-2, with a possible D match to TRBD1 (6 bases). The CDR3 runs 15 residues. V was cut by 0 bases and J by 8 bases, with 16 bases left in between. CDR1 is LGHNA, CDR2 YSLEER, per germline. The CDR3 is CASSQDGQGMHGYTF. The CDR3 bases are TGCGCCAGCAGCCAAGATGGGCAGGGGATGCACGGCTACACCTTC.

The chain recombines TRBV18 with TRBJ2-2, with TRBD2 matching over 7 bases. This CDR3 has 18 residues. Germline trimming cut 3 bases from V and 7 bases from J; bases unmatched to any gene: 17. Germline lookup yields CDR1 KGHSH and CDR2 LQKENI. CDR3 amino acids: CASSPRPNGGGPGGELFF. The DNA for the CDR3 is TGTGCCAGCTCACCTCGACCGAATGGGGGAGGGCCCGGCGGGGAGCTGTTTTTT.

The chain is built from TRBV30 and TRBJ1-1, with D perhaps matching TRBD1 (5 bases). The V gene lost 4 bases and the J gene lost 1 base, with 7 bases spanning the gap. This CDR3 spans 12 amino acids. Germline loops: CDR1 GTSNPN, CDR2 SVGIG (reference sequence). The CDR3 loop reads CAWTQGNTEAFF. The CDR3 region has the DNA TGTGCCTGGACTCAGGGGAACACTGAAGCTTTCTTT.

This clone occurred once. This chain connects TRBV5-1 to TRBJ2-4; 8 positions agree with TRBD1. The CDR3 runs to 15 residues. The germline CDR1 and CDR2 sequences are SGHRS and YFSETQ. With 0 bases clipped from V and 2 bases from J, the junction kept 1 base outside the gene matches. The CDR3 region is CASSLGDRTKNIQYF. In nucleotides, the CDR3 is TGCGCCAGCAGCTTGGGGGACAGGACCAAAAACATTCAGTACTTC. Based on the CDR3 plus reference TRBV5-1 and TRBJ2-4, the full variable domain is KAGVTQTPRYLIKTRGQQVTLSCSPISGHRSVSWYQQTPGQGLQFLFEYFSETQRNKGNFPGRFSGRQFSNSRSEMNVSTLELGDSALYLCASSLGDRTKNIQYFGAGTRLSVL.

This chain joins TRBV30 and TRBJ2-1; a weak D match, TRBD1 (6 bases). Germline lookup yields CDR1 GTSNPN and CDR2 SVGIG (reference sequence). There are 13 residues in the CDR3. V was pared by 2 bases and J by 7 bases, with 12 bases between. CDR3 residues: CAWSRGLRNEQFF. CDR3 nucleotides: TGTGCCTGGAGTAGGGGGTTGCGGAATGAGCAGTTCTTC.

The chain carries TRBV6-6 and TRBJ2-1; D not resolved. CDR1 and CDR2 (germline): MNHNY, SVGAGI (reference sequence). V shed 6 bases and J shed 5 bases, with 11 bases lying between them. CDR3 length: 13 residues. This chain's CDR3 is CASSTLWDNEQFF. The CDR3 bases are TGTGCCAGCAGCACCCTATGGGACAATGAGCAGTTCTTC.

Notes on this clone: Germline is not matched at one junction end, which may reflect a read error. The V and J genes are TRBV4-1 and TRBJ2-4, with D uncertain. The CDR3 length is 13 residues. Germline lookup yields CDR1 MGHRA and CDR2 YSYEKL. The chain's CDR3 is CASSQVWGDSQNF. CDR3 DNA sequence: TGCGCCAGCAGCCAAGTGTGGGGTGACTCTCAGAACTTC.